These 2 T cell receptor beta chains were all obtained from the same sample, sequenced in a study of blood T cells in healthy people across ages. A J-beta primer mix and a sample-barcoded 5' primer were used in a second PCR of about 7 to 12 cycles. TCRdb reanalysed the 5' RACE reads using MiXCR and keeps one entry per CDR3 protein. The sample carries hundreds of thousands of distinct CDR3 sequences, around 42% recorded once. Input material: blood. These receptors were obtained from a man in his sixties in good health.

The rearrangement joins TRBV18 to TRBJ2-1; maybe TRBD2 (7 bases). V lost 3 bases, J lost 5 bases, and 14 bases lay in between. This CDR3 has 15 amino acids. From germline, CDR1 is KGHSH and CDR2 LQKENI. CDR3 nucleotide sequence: TGTGCCAGCTCACCGAGCGGGACATGGGACAATGAGCAGTTCTTC. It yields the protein CASSPSGTWDNEQFF. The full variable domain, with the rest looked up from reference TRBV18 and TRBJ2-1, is NAGVMQNPRHLVRRRGQEARLRCSPMKGHSHVYWYRQLPEEGLKFMVYLQKENIIDESGMPKERFSAEFPKEGPSILRIQQVVRGDSAAYFCASSPSGTWDNEQFFGPGTRLTVL.

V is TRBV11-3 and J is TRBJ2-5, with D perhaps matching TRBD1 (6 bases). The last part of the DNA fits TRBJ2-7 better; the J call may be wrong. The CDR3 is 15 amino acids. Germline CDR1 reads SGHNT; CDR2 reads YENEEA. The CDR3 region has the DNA TGTGCCAGTAGAAGACCGGGACAAGGGGACTACGAGCAGTACTTC. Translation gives CASRRPGQGDYEQYF.